These 24 T cell receptor beta chains originate from one sample sequenced in a study of blood T cell repertoires in COVID-19. Measured with immunoSEQ multiplex PCR; TCRdb has only the in-frame clones, and not every one. The sample has fewer than 40,000 clones; around four fifths are singletons. Sequenced input: peripheral blood. These receptors all stem from a man aged 60-69 years with acute or convalescent COVID-19.

The rearrangement joins TRBV29-1 to TRBJ1-1; D ambiguous. This CDR3 comprises 13 residues. V lost 3 bases and J lost 0, with 8 bases in between. Germline V gene lookup returns CDR1 SQVTM and CDR2 ANQGSEA. CDR3 nucleotide sequence: TGCAGCGTTGATAGACAAGTGAACACTGAAGCTTTCTTT. The encoded protein is CSVDRQVNTEAFF.

V usage is TRBV5-5 and J usage is TRBJ1-4, with 8 positions matching TRBD1. From germline, CDR1 is SGHKS and CDR2 YYEKEE (reference sequence). V trimming: 0 bases; J trimming: 5 bases; junction bases outside the gene matches: 3. The CDR3 has 15 residues. In DNA form, the CDR3 reads TGTGCCAGCAGCTTGGCAGGGGGCCAGAATGAAAAACTGTTTTTT. This sequence encodes CASSLAGGQNEKLFF.

The chain combines TRBV9 with TRBJ2-2, with D hard to call. Germline assignment: CDR1 SGDLS and CDR2 YYNGEE. V gave up 1 base and J gave up 1 base, with 5 bases separating them. This CDR3 comprises 14 residues. Written as DNA, the CDR3 is TGTGCCAGCAGCGTAACGGTGAACACCGGGGAGCTGTTTTTT. Its protein is CASSVTVNTGELFF.

This chain connects TRBV6-5 to TRBJ1-4, with 9 nucleotides matching TRBD1. The CDR3 contains 16 residues. Germline-derived CDR1 and CDR2 are MNHEY and SVGAGI. V lost 1 base to trimming and J lost 7 bases; unmatched junction nucleotides: 7. The DNA for the CDR3 is TGTGCCAGCAGTTACTATGGGACAGGGTACTCTGAAAAACTGTTTTTT. Translated: CASSYYGTGYSEKLFF.

V gene TRBV5-1 combines with J gene TRBJ2-5, with 8 bases lining up with TRBD1. CDR1 and CDR2 (germline): SGHRS, YFSETQ. The junction had 15 bases not matched to a gene; V was cut back by 3 bases and J by 5 bases. The CDR3 totals 17 residues. The CDR3 here is CASSSSKRTGLAETQYF. The CDR3 region has the DNA TGCGCCAGCAGCTCTAGTAAAAGGACAGGGTTGGCGGAGACCCAGTACTTC.

The chain employs TRBV4-3 and TRBJ2-1, with 13 bases that match TRBD2. The CDR3 length is 19 residues. The junction had 12 bases not matched to a gene; V was cut back by 0 bases and J by 7 bases. Germline loops: CDR1 LGHNA, CDR2 YSLEER. CDR3 coding DNA: TGCGCCAGCAGCCAAGAACTCCTCGGACTAGCGGGAGACGGGAATGAGCAGTTCTTC. Amino acid sequence: CASSQELLGLAGDGNEQFF.

V is TRBV7-2 and J is TRBJ2-5; a weak D match, TRBD2 (6 bases). This CDR3 is built from 14 residues. Trimming shortened V by 4 bases and J by 4 bases, and 13 bases separated the two germline ends. CDR1 SGHTA and CDR2 FQGNSA come from the germline V gene. CDR3 amino acids: CASSSGLSGETQYF. The CDR3 coding sequence is TGTGCCAGCAGCTCCGGTCTTAGCGGAGAGACCCAGTACTTC.

This clone was recorded only once. V gene TRBV6-5 combines with J gene TRBJ2-1, with D possibly TRBD2 on 6 matching bases. V was cut by 2 bases and J by 6 bases, with 14 bases left in between. This CDR3 is 15 amino acids long. Germline-derived CDR1 and CDR2 are MNHEY and SVGAGI. CDR3 sequence: CASSYRRADGNEQFF. The CDR3 region has the DNA TGTGCCAGCAGTTACCGGAGGGCCGATGGCAATGAGCAGTTCTTC.

The chain carries TRBV5-1 and TRBJ2-7; 8 bases fit TRBD1. The germline V gene encodes CDR1 SGHRS and CDR2 YFSETQ. Trimming cost V 4 bases and J 2 bases; bases outside gene matches: 8. The CDR3 contains 15 residues. CDR3 protein: CASSQGQGGTYEQYF. The CDR3 DNA reads as TGCGCCAGCAGCCAAGGACAGGGTGGTACCTACGAGCAGTACTTC.

The rearrangement uses TRBV28 and TRBJ2-2; TRBD1 matches at 8 bases. The CDR3 is 16 residues long. The V gene end was trimmed by 6 bases and the J gene end by 1 base; junction bases not matched to a gene: 7. Germline V CDR1 and CDR2: MDHEN, SYDVKM. CDR3 DNA sequence: TGTGCCAGCAGGCTCTCAGGGGGCTGGAACACCGGGGAGCTGTTTTTT. This encodes CASRLSGGWNTGELFF.

This clone was counted a few times. V usage is TRBV27 and J usage is TRBJ2-7, with 13 bases matching TRBD2. Germline CDR1 and CDR2: MNHEY and SMNVEV (reference sequence). V lost 7 bases, J lost 5 bases, and 5 bases stayed unmatched. This CDR3 comprises 14 residues. The CDR3 nucleotides are TGTGCCAGCACGACTAGCGGGAGGATCGACGAGCAGTACTTC. It is translated as CASTTSGRIDEQYF.

V gene TRBV11-2 combines with J gene TRBJ2-5; perhaps TRBD1 as D (5 bases). The V end was cut by 0 bases, the J end by 9 bases, with 14 bases between. Looked up from germline, CDR1 is SGHAT and CDR2 is FQNNGV. CDR3 length: 14 amino acids. Here the CDR3 DNA reads TGTGCCAGCAGCTTAGAGAGGCGGCAAGGGGCCCAGTACTTC. This translates into CASSLERRQGAQYF.

Here the CDR3 reads CASSLGTDYNEQFF. CDR3 DNA sequence: TGCGCCAGCAGCCTCGGGACTGACTACAATGAGCAGTTCTTC. The gene calls are TRBV5-1 and TRBJ2-1; TRBD2 is a possible D gene (6 bases). Germline CDR1 is SGHRS and CDR2 is YFSETQ. V was shortened by 4 bases and J by 3 bases, with 11 bases between the two germline ends. CDR3 length: 14 amino acids.

The rearrangement links TRBV10-3 to TRBJ2-3; D is unclear. This CDR3 has 15 residues. V shed 10 bases and J shed 0 bases, with 17 bases lying between them. From germline, CDR1 is ENHRY and CDR2 SYGVKD. The DNA of the CDR3 is TGTGCCACCGAGGAGACGGCCTCAAGCACAGATACGCAGTATTTT. This gives the protein CATEETASSTDTQYF.

By sample share, this clone is medium-sized. The chain has TRBV5-1 and TRBJ1-1, with TRBD1 as a possible D gene (5 bases). The CDR3 is 13 residues long. V gave up 4 bases and J gave up 3 bases, with 10 bases separating them. Germline V lookup: CDR1 SGHRS, CDR2 YFSETQ. In nucleotides, the CDR3 is TGCGCCAGCAGCCTGACAGAGTACACTGAAGCTTTCTTT. Translated, it gives CASSLTEYTEAFF.

The CDR3 nucleotides are TGTGCCACCAGTGATCCTAACGGAGGGGAAGAGATCACTGAAGCTTTCTTT. Translated: CATSDPNGGEEITEAFF. The chain joins TRBV24-1 to TRBJ1-1, with D possibly being TRBD1 (5 bases). V shed 3 bases and J shed 4 bases, with 20 bases lying between them. Germline V CDR1 and CDR2: KGHDR, SFDVKD. CDR3 length: 17 residues.

The V and J genes are TRBV5-6 and TRBJ2-1; possibly TRBD1 for D (6 bases). V lost 7 bases, J lost 3 bases, and 17 bases lay in between. CDR1 and CDR2 (germline): SGHDT, YYEEEE. The CDR3 sequence is 15 residues long. The CDR3 protein is CASVLVDSNYNEQFF. DNA for the CDR3: TGTGCCAGCGTTCTCGTGGACAGCAACTACAATGAGCAGTTCTTC.

This chain links TRBV2 with TRBJ2-5; TRBD2 agrees at 10 bases. The germline gives CDR1 SNHLY, CDR2 FYNNEI. The CDR3 length is 15 residues. Trimming took 4 bases from V and 5 from J; bases not matched to a gene: 7. The CDR3 DNA reads TGTGCCAGCAGTGTGGCTAGCGGGAGTTATGAGACCCAGTACTTC. Its protein product is CASSVASGSYETQYF.

This chain joins TRBV28 and TRBJ2-3; the D gene is possibly TRBD2 (6 bases). The ends were cut back, 3 bases at V and 5 bases at J, with 9 bases in the middle. Per germline, CDR1 MDHEN and CDR2 SYDVKM. The CDR3 runs 13 residues. The CDR3 region is CASSFGGRDTQYF. For the CDR3, the DNA is TGTGCCAGCAGTTTCGGGGGAAGAGATACGCAGTATTTT. The full variable domain, its missing parts supplied by reference TRBV28 and TRBJ2-3, is DVKVTQSSRYLVKRTGEKVFLECVQDMDHENMFWYRQDPGLGLRLIYFSYDVKMKEKGDIPEGYSVSREKKERFSLILESASTNQTSMYLCASSFGGRDTQYFGPGTRLTVL.

The chain uses TRBV7-9 and TRBJ1-5; the D is unclear. Germline-derived CDR1 and CDR2 are SEHNR and FQNEAQ (reference sequence). The CDR3 runs 17 residues. Trimming removed 2 bases from V and 2 bases from J, with 16 bases in between. Here the CDR3 reads CASSLIGRGIGNQPQHF. CDR3 in DNA: TGTGCCAGCAGCTTAATTGGTCGGGGAATCGGCAATCAGCCCCAGCATTTT.

V is TRBV11-2 and J is TRBJ2-1; 9 positions match TRBD2. The germline V gene has CDR1 SGHAT and CDR2 FQNNGV. V was clipped by 1 base and J by 4 bases; unmatched bases: 5. The CDR3 extends over 16 amino acids. The CDR3, as DNA: TGTGCCAGCAGCTTAGGGGCTAGCGGGAAATACAATGAGCAGTTCTTC. Translating gives CASSLGASGKYNEQFF.

This clone has a handful of counts. The gene calls are TRBV7-9 and TRBJ2-7; D is uncertain. The germline V gene has CDR1 SEHNR and CDR2 FQNEAQ (reference sequence). V was trimmed by 5 bases and J by 2 bases, leaving 19 bases between them. The CDR3 consists of 16 residues. The CDR3 nucleotides are TGTGCCAGCAGCCACGAGGCCAGCCCTACCCCCTACGAGCAGTACTTC. Translated: CASSHEASPTPYEQYF.

CDR3 protein: CASSPSTGTDYGYTF. The DNA of the CDR3 is TGTGCCAGCTCACCATCTACCGGGACAGACTATGGCTACACCTTC. The chain is built from TRBV18 and TRBJ1-2, with 7 positions matching TRBD1. This CDR3 has 15 amino acids. The ends lost 2 bases at V and 3 bases at J; junction bases unmatched: 6. Germline V lookup: CDR1 KGHSH, CDR2 LQKENI.

The V call is TRBV5-1, the J call TRBJ2-1; 13 bases line up with TRBD2. V dropped 3 bases and J dropped 4; count of bases not matched to a gene: 1. CDR1 and CDR2 from the germline V gene are SGHRS and YFSETQ. The CDR3 consists of 15 residues. This CDR3 reads CASSSTSGGYNEQFF. DNA of the CDR3: TGCGCCAGCAGCTCGACTAGCGGGGGGTACAATGAGCAGTTCTTC.